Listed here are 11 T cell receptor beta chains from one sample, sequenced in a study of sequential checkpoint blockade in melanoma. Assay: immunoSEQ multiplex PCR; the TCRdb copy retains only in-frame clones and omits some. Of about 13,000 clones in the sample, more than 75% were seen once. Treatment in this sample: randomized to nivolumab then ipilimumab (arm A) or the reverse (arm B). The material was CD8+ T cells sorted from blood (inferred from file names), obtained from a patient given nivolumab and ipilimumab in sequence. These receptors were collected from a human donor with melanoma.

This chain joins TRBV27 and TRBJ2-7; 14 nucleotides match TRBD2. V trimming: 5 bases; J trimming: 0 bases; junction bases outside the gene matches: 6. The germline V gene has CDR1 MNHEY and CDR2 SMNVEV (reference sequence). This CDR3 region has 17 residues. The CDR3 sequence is CASSTLTSGRASYEQYF. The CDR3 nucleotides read TGTGCCAGCAGTACCCTGACTAGCGGGAGGGCCTCCTACGAGCAGTACTTC.

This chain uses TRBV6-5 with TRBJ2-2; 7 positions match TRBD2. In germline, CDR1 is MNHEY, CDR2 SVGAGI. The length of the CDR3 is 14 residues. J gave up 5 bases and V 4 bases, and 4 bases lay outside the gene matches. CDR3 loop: CASSWAGETGELFF. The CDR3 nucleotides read TGTGCCAGCAGTTGGGCGGGGGAGACCGGGGAGCTGTTTTTT.

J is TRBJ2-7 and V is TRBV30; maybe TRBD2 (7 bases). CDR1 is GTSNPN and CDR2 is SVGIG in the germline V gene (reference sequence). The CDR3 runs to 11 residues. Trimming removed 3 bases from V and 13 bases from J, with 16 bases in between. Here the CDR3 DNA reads TGTGCCTGGAGGGGGGGGCCCCACACTTACTTC. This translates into CAWRGGPHTYF.

This CDR3 reads CASSPPPGLAEYEQYF. Written as DNA, the CDR3 is TGTGCCAGCAGCCCTCCCCCGGGACTAGCTGAGTACGAGCAGTACTTC. The chain has TRBV5-4 and TRBJ2-7; 9 positions match TRBD2. J was trimmed by 4 bases and V by 4 bases; bases with no gene match: 12. Germline loops: CDR1 SGHNT, CDR2 YYREEE (reference sequence). The CDR3 runs to 16 residues. Together with reference TRBV5-4 and TRBJ2-7, the CDR3 gives the full variable domain: ETGVTQSPTHLIKTRGQQVTLRCSSQSGHNTVSWYQQALGQGPQFIFQYYREEENGRGNFPPRFSGLQFPNYSSELNVNALELDDSALYLCASSPPPGLAEYEQYFGPGTRLTVT.

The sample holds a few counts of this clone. The CDR3 sequence is CASSPHGVKYGYTF. In DNA form, the CDR3 reads TGTGCCAGCAGCCCTCACGGGGTAAAGTATGGCTACACCTTC. The genes are TRBV7-9 and TRBJ1-2; D call uncertain. Germline V gene sequence: CDR1 SEHNR, CDR2 FQNEAQ (reference sequence). The germline V and J ends were trimmed by 5 bases and 5 bases, with 15 bases remaining between them. The CDR3 consists of 14 residues.

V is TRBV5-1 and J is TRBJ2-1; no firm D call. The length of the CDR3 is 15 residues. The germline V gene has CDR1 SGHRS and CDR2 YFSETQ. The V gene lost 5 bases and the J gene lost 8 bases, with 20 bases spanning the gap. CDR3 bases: TGCGCCAGCAGTACAGACCGTCCACCTTGGGATGAGCAGTTCTTC. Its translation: CASSTDRPPWDEQFF.

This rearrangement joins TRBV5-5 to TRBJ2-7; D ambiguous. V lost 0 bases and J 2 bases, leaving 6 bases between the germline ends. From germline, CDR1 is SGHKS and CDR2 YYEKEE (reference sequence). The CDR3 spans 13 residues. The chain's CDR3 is CASSLEPTYEQYF. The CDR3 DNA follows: TGTGCCAGCAGCTTGGAACCTACCTACGAGCAGTACTTC.

CDR3 protein: CASSPHGEETQYF. The DNA of the CDR3 is TGTGCCAGCAGCCCCCACGGAGAAGAGACCCAGTACTTC. V and J are TRBV7-3 and TRBJ2-5; D unresolved. The germline V and J ends were trimmed by 5 bases and 3 bases, with 10 bases remaining between them. The CDR3 has 13 amino acids. Germline CDR1 and CDR2: SGHTA and FQGTGA. Variable domain in full (rest from reference TRBV7-3 and TRBJ2-5): GAGVSQTPSNKVTEKGKYVELRCDPISGHTALYWYRQSLGQGPEFLIYFQGTGAADDSGLPNDRFFAVRPEGSVSTLKIQRTERGDSAVYLCASSPHGEETQYFGPGTRLLVL.

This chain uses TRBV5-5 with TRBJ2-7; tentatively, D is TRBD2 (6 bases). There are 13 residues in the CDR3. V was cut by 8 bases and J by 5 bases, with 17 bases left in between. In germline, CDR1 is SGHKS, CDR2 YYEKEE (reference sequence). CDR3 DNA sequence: TGTGCCAGTAGAAAGGAGGGATACCACGAGCAGTACTTC. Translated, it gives CASRKEGYHEQYF.

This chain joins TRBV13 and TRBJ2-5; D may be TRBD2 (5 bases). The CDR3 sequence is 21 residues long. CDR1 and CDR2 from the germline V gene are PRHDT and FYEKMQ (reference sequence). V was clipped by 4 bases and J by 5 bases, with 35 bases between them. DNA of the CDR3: TGTGCCAGCAGCTCACGCGTGGTTCTTAGCCTCGAGGAGGAGCCGGGGGAGACCCAGTACTTC. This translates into CASSSRVVLSLEEEPGETQYF.

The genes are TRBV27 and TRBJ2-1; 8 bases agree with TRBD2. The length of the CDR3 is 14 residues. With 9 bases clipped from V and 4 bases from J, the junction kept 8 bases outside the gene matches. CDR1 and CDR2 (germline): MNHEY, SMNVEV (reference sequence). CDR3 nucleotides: TGTGCCAGTATAGCGGGACCTATTTACAATGAGCAGTTCTTC. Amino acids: CASIAGPIYNEQFF.